This T cell receptor beta chain was sequenced for a study of cytomegalovirus exposure and HLA in healthy donors. Germline V CDR1 and CDR2: LNHDA, SQIVND (reference sequence). The CDR3 spans 13 residues. V was pared by 9 bases and J by 8 bases, with 10 bases of the junction left unmatched. Researchers ran the PCR with 60 Vbeta and 13 Jbeta primers. The repertoire was sequenced with immunoSEQ multiplex PCR; TCRdb's copy has only in-frame clones and lacks some. The repertoire holds about 110,000 clones, with more than 65% as singletons. Regarding the study as a whole: In presence/absence analyses, roughly uniform sequencing depth across donors was assumed. Researchers had no immune exposure information except CMV serostatus available.

As to this clone: Its antigen is not known.

This sequence joins TRBV19 and TRBJ2-1; 7 bases are shared with TRBD1. What was sequenced was PBMCs. The TCR sequence derives from a man aged 30 to 39 in good health and CMV-seropositive. The CDR3 coding sequence is TGTGCCAGCAGGGGCACAGGGGTCCATGAGCAGTTCTTC. This sequence encodes CASRGTGVHEQFF.